The rows below give T cell receptor beta chains drawn from one sample of a study of T cells in Graves' hyperthyroidism and ophthalmopathy. TCRdb reanalysed the multiplex PCR reads using MiXCR and keeps one entry per CDR3 protein. The table lists around 23,000 distinct CDR3 sequences, 45% to 55% of them singletons. The specimen was blood. The receptors shown here come from a woman between 35 and 50 years old with Graves' hyperthyroidism that later progressed to Graves' ophthalmopathy. Both conserved end residues are part of each CDR3. D genes are given only for firm matches. The size field is filled for only some rows; it gives once, few, many or a size class.

d_call	v_call	clone_size	j_call	cdr3_nt	cdr3_aa
NA	TRBV20-1	NA	TRBJ2-4	TGCAGTGCCGAGACAGGAGGCAAAAACATTCAGTACTTC	CSAETGGKNIQYF
TRBD2	TRBV12-3/TRBV12-4	NA	TRBJ2-3	TGTGCCAGCAGCCCATTGGGAAGCGGGATGCCCACAGATACGCAGTATTTT	CASSPLGSGMPTDTQYF
NA	TRBV2	NA	TRBJ1-4	TGTGCCAGCCAACGAACGGGCGGCAATGAAAAACTGTTTTTT	CASQRTGGNEKLFF
NA	TRBV20-1	NA	TRBJ2-7	TGCAGTGCTAGCGGGCAAAGCTCCTACGAGCAGTACTTC	CSASGQSSYEQYF
NA	TRBV2	few	TRBJ1-2	TGTGCCAGCAGAGGGGAGGGCAGGGCTTATGGCTACACCTTC	CASRGEGRAYGYTF
TRBD1	TRBV19	NA	TRBJ2-1	TGTGCCAGTAGTAAGTTCGGGACAGGGGTAGACAATGAGCAGTTCTTC	CASSKFGTGVDNEQFF
NA	TRBV6-2/TRBV6-3	many	TRBJ2-5	TGTGCCACCTCGATCGGGAGTGGGGACTTCGAGACCCAGCACTTC	CATSIGSGDFETQHF
NA	TRBV6-2/TRBV6-3	many	TRBJ2-7	TGTGCCACCACCGTCCTTCGGGGCTCCTACGAGCAGTACTTC	CATTVLRGSYEQYF
NA	TRBV9	NA	TRBJ1-2	TGTGCCAGCAGCGTACAACCCGCGCAGGGAGCTAACTATGGCTACACCTTC	CASSVQPAQGANYGYTF
TRBD2	TRBV11-2	many	TRBJ2-3	TGTGCCAGCAGCTTAGATATCGGACTAGTAGATACGCAGTATTTT	CASSLDIGLVDTQYF
TRBD1	TRBV24-1	NA	TRBJ2-5	TGTGCCACCAGTGAAGAGGACAGGAACGGCCTGGAGACCCAGTACTTC	CATSEEDRNGLETQYF
NA	TRBV2	once	TRBJ2-5	TGTGCCAGCAGTTGTTCCCCCTGGGCCCTTGTTGAGACCCAGTACTTC	CASSCSPWALVETQYF
NA	TRBV5-4	NA	TRBJ2-1	NA	CASSFYICSATWETDEQFF
NA	TRBV30	NA	TRBJ1-1	TGTGCCTGGAGTGTGTCCTTGAACACTGAAGCTTTCTTT	CAWSVSLNTEAFF
TRBD2	TRBV5-4	many	TRBJ2-1	TGTGCCAGCAGCCTGACTAGCGGCGATTCGGGTGAGCAGTTCTTC	CASSLTSGDSGEQFF
NA	TRBV10-3	few	TRBJ1-6	TGTGCCATCAGGGAGACAGATAATTCACCCCTCCACTTT	CAIRETDNSPLHF
NA	TRBV12-3/TRBV12-4	once	TRBJ2-7	TGTGCCAGCAGTTTAGCGTCCGCCCCAAGGCACTTC	CASSLASAPRHF
NA	TRBV4-1	many	TRBJ2-2	TGCGCCAGCAGCCAAGGGGACCGGAACACCGGGGAGCTGTTTTTT	CASSQGDRNTGELFF
NA	TRBV10-2	medium-sized	TRBJ1-6	TGCGCCAGCAGTGTGCAACCGGATGATTCACCCCTCCACTTT	CASSVQPDDSPLHF
NA	TRBV20-1	once	TRBJ1-5	TGCAGTGCCACCAATCGACAGGAGGGTCGCAATCAGCCCCAGCATTTT	CSATNRQEGRNQPQHF
NA	TRBV2	NA	TRBJ1-2	TGTGCCAGCAGTTTGTATGGCTACACCTTC	CASSLYGYTF
TRBD1	TRBV7-9	NA	TRBJ2-1	TGTGCCAGCAGCATAAGCTCCCGGGACAGCCGCTACAATGAGCAGTTCTTC	CASSISSRDSRYNEQFF
NA	TRBV24-1	NA	TRBJ2-1	TGTACCACCAGTGCCTATTCCCCGGGGAGTAGGTCCTACGAGCAGTACTTT	CTTSAYSPGSRSYEQYF
NA	TRBV7-9	NA	TRBJ1-2	TGTGCCAGCAGCGGGGGAGGGGCAGCAAAAAACTATGGCTACACCTTC	CASSGGGAAKNYGYTF
NA	TRBV20-1	NA	TRBJ2-6	TGCAGTGCCAGGGGTAGTCCTGGGGCCAACGTCCTGACTTTC	CSARGSPGANVLTF
TRBD1	TRBV19	medium-sized	TRBJ1-2	TGTGCCAGTACGCCGACAGGGGGAGCAGGAGGCTACACCTTC	CASTPTGGAGGYTF
TRBD1	TRBV20-1	once	TRBJ1-2	TGCAGTGCTACCGGGACAGGGGGCGCGGTTGGCTACACCTTC	CSATGTGGAVGYTF
NA	TRBV6-1	many	TRBJ2-7	TGTGCCAGCACAAGGCTGCCCTACGAGCAGTACTTC	CASTRLPYEQYF